Here is one T cell receptor (beta chain) with its context. The antigen is not known. Treatment reported: oral pan-JAK inhibitor, 5-10 mg twice daily. Sequencing templates came from extracted RNA that was reverse transcribed into cDNA. TCRdb keeps only in-frame clones here, not all; method: immunoSEQ multiplex PCR. The sample yields roughly 120,000 clones, about half seen once. This specimen comes from a study of CD8+ T cells in alopecia areata. Study-level findings and limits: Higher clonality was seen in lesional scalp than in normal scalp, especially in alopecia totalis/universalis.

Trimming took 8 bases from V and 4 from J, leaving 9 bases between them. CDR1 is SQVTM and CDR2 is ANQGSEA in the germline V gene. CDR3 length: 11 amino acids. V gene TRBV29-1 combines with J gene TRBJ1-3; D is unresolved. The sequence was obtained from a human donor with alopecia areata. This specimen was CD4+ T cells sorted from blood, taken at week 4, from a patient treated with tofacitinib. The CDR3 DNA reads TGCAGCTCTTTACAGGGAAACACCATATATTTT. It translates to CSSLQGNTIYF.